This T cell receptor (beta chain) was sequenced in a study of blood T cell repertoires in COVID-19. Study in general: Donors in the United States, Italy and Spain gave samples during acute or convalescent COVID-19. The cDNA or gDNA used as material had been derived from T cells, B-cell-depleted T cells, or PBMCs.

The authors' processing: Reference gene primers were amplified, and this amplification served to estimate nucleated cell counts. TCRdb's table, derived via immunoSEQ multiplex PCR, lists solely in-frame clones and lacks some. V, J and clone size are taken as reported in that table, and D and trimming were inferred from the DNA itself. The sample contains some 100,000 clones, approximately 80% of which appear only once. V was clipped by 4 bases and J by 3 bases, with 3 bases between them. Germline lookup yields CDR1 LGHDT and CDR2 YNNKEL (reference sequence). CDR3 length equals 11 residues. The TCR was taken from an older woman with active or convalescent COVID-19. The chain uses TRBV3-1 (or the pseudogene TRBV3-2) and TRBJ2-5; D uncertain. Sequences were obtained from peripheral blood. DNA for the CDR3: TGTGCCAGCAGCCTAGAAGAGACCCAGTACTTC. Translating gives CASSLEETQYF.